Sequencing of this T cell receptor (beta chain) was carried out in a study of T cell repertoires in cytomegalovirus infection. Study-level points and caveats: Summed frequency of public TCR beta families distinguished CMV carriers with the relevant HLA. HLA-C-restricted TCR beta clonotypes specific for CMV led the ex vivo response.

In this sample, this clonotype turned up many times. The antigen is not known. The junction had 3 bases not matched to a gene; V was cut back by 7 bases and J by 7 bases. CDR3 length equals 13 residues. The V gene's germline CDR1 is MNHNS and CDR2 SASEGT. One entry per CDR3 protein, called by TCRdb with MiXCR from the reads. Of around 270,000 distinct CDR3 sequences in the sample, approximately 9% were seen once. Material: PBMCs. The source is a human donor in good health (CMV status not recorded). Some clones in this sample may be carry-over from other donors' samples. The rearrangement joins TRBV6-1 to TRBJ2-1, with TRBD2 identical over 11 bases. Here the CDR3 reads CASKIAGGNEQFF. The CDR3, as DNA: TGTGCCAGCAAAATAGCGGGGGGGAATGAGCAGTTCTTC.